This is a list of T cell receptor beta chains from one sample in a study of PD-L1 blockade in urothelial cancer. Sequencing used immunoSEQ multiplex PCR; TCRdb keeps in-frame clones, though not all of them. The table includes approximately 50,000 clones, 88% detected once. This specimen consisted of PBMCs, obtained around atezolizumab (anti-PD-L1) treatment. These TCRs come from a man aged 60 to 75 with urothelial cancer. Each CDR3 is given without its conserved first and last residue.

v_call	j_call	cdr3_aa
TRBV11-3	TRBJ2-7	ASSFLTSGGYYEQY
TRBV29-1	TRBJ2-3	SVVTGVGTDTQY
TRBV7-3	TRBJ2-7	ASSLGSGLTYEQY
TRBV6-5	TRBJ1-5	ASGLTNQPQH
TRBV28	TRBJ1-1	ASTIGTQDNTEAF
TRBV5-1	TRBJ1-3	ASSQTTGSSGNTIY
TRBV11-2	TRBJ1-2	ASSQIGGGHYGYT
TRBV7-2	TRBJ1-5	ASSYQGDGNQPQH
TRBV7-8	TRBJ2-7	ASSDHPQGEQY
TRBV5-8	TRBJ1-2	ASSRGQTYGYT
TRBV29-1	TRBJ2-7	SVPGGTGEDSYEQY
TRBV6-6	TRBJ2-6	ASRTDGSGANVLT
TRBV19	TRBJ1-2	ASRVAGEANYGYT
TRBV7-2	TRBJ1-1	ASSLDGTGVTEAF
TRBV9	TRBJ2-1	ASSAHPQNEQF
TRBV29-1	TRBJ2-3	SVEPGLEIYTQY
TRBV10-3	TRBJ2-5	AISGGLETQY
TRBV2	TRBJ1-1	ASSRGQGAAEAF
TRBV7-9	TRBJ2-5	ASSLLTSGGIQETQY
TRBV6-1	TRBJ2-5	ASSETGMETQY
TRBV4-2	TRBJ2-2	ASSQDLAGARNTGELF
TRBV6-1	TRBJ1-2	ASSTGGSNYGYT
TRBV12-5	TRBJ2-7	ASGLTRTGNPYEQY
TRBV5-1	TRBJ2-3	ASSLPDGGGGDTQY
TRBV5-1	TRBJ2-3	ASSLGGTLTDTQY
TRBV30	TRBJ1-6	AWSVTTTGYSYNSPLH
TRBV4-3	TRBJ2-1	ASSQETGPYNEQF
TRBV7-6	TRBJ1-1	ASSSTGGRTEAF
TRBV18	TRBJ1-1	ASSPPGNRYGTEAF
TRBV5-6	TRBJ1-2	ASSLKGGTTSYGYT
TRBV6-1	TRBJ1-4	ASRDRINEKLF
TRBV7-9	TRBJ2-6	ASSSAGGANVLT
TRBV10-3	TRBJ2-1	AISESGGGKNEQF
TRBV6-1	TRBJ2-6	ASLYSGANVLT
TRBV4-2	TRBJ2-7	ASSPPGTSGGEQY
TRBV13	TRBJ2-5	ASSTRTGRYQETQY
TRBV7-9	TRBJ2-3	ASGIAGGNTDTQY
TRBV4-1	TRBJ2-6	ASSQGWRTSGRSGANVLT
TRBV9	TRBJ2-7	ASSPRGGTYEQY
TRBV28	TRBJ2-7	ASSGGRAHQISYEQY